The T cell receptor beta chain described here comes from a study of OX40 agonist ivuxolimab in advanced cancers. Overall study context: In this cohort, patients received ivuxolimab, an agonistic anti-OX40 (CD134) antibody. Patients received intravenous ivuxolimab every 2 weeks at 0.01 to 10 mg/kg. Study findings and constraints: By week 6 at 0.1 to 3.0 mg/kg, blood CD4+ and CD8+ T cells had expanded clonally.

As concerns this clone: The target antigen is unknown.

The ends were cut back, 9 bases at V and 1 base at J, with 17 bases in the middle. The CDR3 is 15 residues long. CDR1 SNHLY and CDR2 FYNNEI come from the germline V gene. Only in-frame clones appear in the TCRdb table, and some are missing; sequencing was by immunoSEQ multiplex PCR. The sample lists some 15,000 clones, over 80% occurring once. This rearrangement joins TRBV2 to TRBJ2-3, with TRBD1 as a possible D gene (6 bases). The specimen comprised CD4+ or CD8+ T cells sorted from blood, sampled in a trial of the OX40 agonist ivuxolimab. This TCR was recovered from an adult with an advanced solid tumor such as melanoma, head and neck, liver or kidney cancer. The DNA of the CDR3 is TGTGCCAGGACAGGAGCGATTGGGGGCACAGATACGCAGTATTTT. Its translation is CARTGAIGGTDTQYF.